The 26 T cell receptor beta chains in this list originate from one sample, sequenced in a study of cytomegalovirus exposure and HLA in healthy donors. The PCR contained 60 Vbeta and 13 Jbeta primers. TCRdb's table, derived via immunoSEQ multiplex PCR, lists solely in-frame clones and lacks some. The sample has more than 100,000 clones, roughly four fifths seen once. The material sequenced was PBMCs. These receptors were collected from a woman aged 55-69 years in good health and CMV-seronegative.

The V and J genes are TRBV6-1 and TRBJ1-2; TRBD1 is a possible D gene (6 bases). CDR1 and CDR2 (germline): MNHNS, SASEGT. This CDR3 is built from 13 residues. Trimming pared 6 bases from V and 2 bases from J, leaving 10 bases between. The chain's CDR3 is CASRNDRNYGYTF. The CDR3 nucleotides read TGTGCCAGCAGGAACGACAGGAACTATGGCTACACCTTC.

CDR3: CASSPSTVNTGELFF. The CDR3, as DNA: TGTGCCAGCAGCCCCTCGACAGTGAACACCGGGGAGCTGTTTTTT. This chain connects TRBV7-3 to TRBJ2-2; D perhaps matches TRBD1 (5 bases). The CDR3 consists of 15 residues. Germline CDR1 reads SGHTA; CDR2 reads FQGTGA. Trimming pared 5 bases from V and 1 base from J, leaving 11 bases between.

The chain combines TRBV7-9 with TRBJ2-5; D is perhaps TRBD1 (5 bases). The V gene's germline CDR1 is SEHNR and CDR2 FQNEAQ (reference sequence). The CDR3 runs to 14 residues. V was clipped by 4 bases and J by 2 bases, with 11 bases between them. CDR3 coding DNA: TGTGCCAGCAGCTACAGGACACCACAAGAGACCCAGTACTTC. Amino acid sequence: CASSYRTPQETQYF.

Worth noting for this clone: In this CDR3 the conserved last residue, phenylalanine or tryptophan, is missing, so a read error is likely. In DNA, the CDR3 is TGTGCCACCCGCGACCACTATGGCTACACCCTC. Its protein product is CATRDHYGYTL. The chain links TRBV6-5 to TRBJ1-2; D gene ambiguous. Germline CDR1 reads MNHEY; CDR2 reads SVGAGI. This CDR3 comprises 11 residues. The V and J ends lost 10 bases and 3 bases respectively, with 9 bases between them.

J is TRBJ2-6 and V is TRBV9; D gene unclear. The CDR3 consists of 15 residues. Germline V CDR1 and CDR2: SGDLS, YYNGEE. V shed 3 bases and J shed 0 bases, with 7 bases lying between them. CDR3 protein: CASSALSSGANVLTF. In nucleotides, the CDR3 is TGTGCCAGCAGCGCACTTAGCTCTGGGGCCAACGTCCTGACTTTC.

To note about this clone: A junction boundary mismatches the germline segment, possibly from a read error. The chain links TRBV27 to TRBJ2-1; D is undetermined. This CDR3 comprises 13 residues. Looked up from germline, CDR1 is MNHEY and CDR2 is SMNVEV (reference sequence). CDR3: CVSSSSQVNEQFF. The DNA of the CDR3 is TGTGTCAGCAGTTCCAGCCAGGTCAATGAGCAGTTCTTC.

The rearrangement uses TRBV11-2 and TRBJ1-5; D possibly corresponds to TRBD1 (5 bases). The germline V gene encodes CDR1 SGHAT and CDR2 FQNNGV. The V end was cut by 4 bases, the J end by 6 bases, with 13 bases between. This CDR3 has 14 amino acids. The CDR3 nucleotides are TGTGCCAGCAGCTCCGACGGGGGGGGTCAGCCCCAGCATTTT. Translated, it gives CASSSDGGGQPQHF. The variable domain in full, completed from reference TRBV11-2 and TRBJ1-5, reads EAGVAQSPRYKIIEKRQSVAFWCNPISGHATLYWYQQILGQGPKLLIQFQNNGVVDDSQLPKDRFSAERLKGVDSTLKIQPAKLEDSAVYLCASSSDGGGQPQHFGDGTRLSIL.

The chain carries TRBV4-1 and TRBJ1-2; D perhaps matches TRBD1 (6 bases). This CDR3 region has 15 residues. Germline V gives CDR1 MGHRA, CDR2 YSYEKL. V was clipped by 6 bases and J by 7 bases, with 21 bases between them. CDR3 sequence: CASRFKGAGGGGYTF. The CDR3 DNA is TGCGCCAGCAGATTCAAGGGTGCGGGGGGCGGTGGCTACACCTTC.

The CDR3 reads CAIRPGNTGELFF. The CDR3 DNA reads TGTGCCATCAGGCCGGGGAACACCGGGGAGCTGTTTTTT. This chain joins TRBV10-3 and TRBJ2-2, with no clear D. V lost 6 bases and J lost 1, with 6 bases in between. The CDR3 runs to 13 residues. Germline CDR1 and CDR2: ENHRY and SYGVKD.

This chain connects TRBV5-4 to TRBJ2-5; unclear D gene. The end of the DNA fits TRBJ2-7 better, so the J call may be wrong. This CDR3 has 14 residues. Germline CDR1 SGHNT, CDR2 YYREEE (reference sequence). The CDR3 sequence: CASSSLAGRYEQYF. CDR3 in DNA: TGTGCCAGCAGCTCACTTGCTGGTCGCTACGAGCAGTACTTC.

J is TRBJ2-5 and V is TRBV5-1, with 8 bases that match TRBD1. This CDR3 region has 15 residues. The ends lost 4 bases at V and 3 bases at J; junction bases unmatched: 8. Germline CDR1 reads SGHRS; CDR2 reads YFSETQ. The CDR3 loop is CASSLRTGREETQYF. CDR3 nucleotide sequence: TGCGCCAGCAGCCTACGGACAGGGAGAGAAGAGACCCAGTACTTC.

V gene TRBV5-1 combines with J gene TRBJ2-7; D possibly corresponds to TRBD2 (6 bases). This CDR3 has 13 residues. With 4 bases removed from V and 6 bases from J, the gap between germline ends came to 14 bases. Germline V gene lookup returns CDR1 SGHRS and CDR2 YFSETQ. The CDR3 here is CASSQAGTSEQYF. The CDR3 DNA is TGCGCCAGCAGCCAGGCGGGAACGTCCGAGCAGTACTTC.

The V call is TRBV5-1, the J call TRBJ2-3; 15 bases align to TRBD2. Per germline, CDR1 SGHRS and CDR2 YFSETQ. CDR3 length equals 17 residues. J lost 4 bases, V lost 2 bases, and 5 bases had no gene match. CDR3 loop: CASSFPGLAGGADTQYF. Here the CDR3 DNA reads TGCGCCAGCAGCTTTCCCGGACTAGCGGGAGGGGCAGATACGCAGTATTTT.

V gene TRBV9 combines with J gene TRBJ2-1; 9 bases map to TRBD1. V was pared by 5 bases and J by 6 bases, with 6 bases of the junction left unmatched. Germline loops: CDR1 SGDLS, CDR2 YYNGEE. The CDR3 is 14 amino acids. The CDR3 DNA reads as TGTGCCAGCAGGGCCGGGACAGGGTCCAATGAGCAGTTCTTC. Amino acids: CASRAGTGSNEQFF.

The chain recombines TRBV9 with TRBJ2-5; 9 bases match TRBD2. Germline CDR1 SGDLS, CDR2 YYNGEE. CDR3 length: 15 residues. Trimming removed 4 bases from V and 2 bases from J; junction bases left unmatched: 6. This CDR3 is CASSRSSGVQETQYF. The CDR3 bases are TGTGCCAGCAGCCGATCTAGCGGGGTACAAGAGACCCAGTACTTC.

The chain recombines TRBV5-1 with TRBJ2-7; TRBD1 matches at 10 bases. V was clipped by 0 bases and J by 0 bases; unmatched bases: 9. Germline-derived CDR1 and CDR2 are SGHRS and YFSETQ. The CDR3 runs to 18 residues. The CDR3 DNA reads as TGCGCCAGCAGCTTGGGACAGGGGGCTCCCAGGATCTCCTACGAGCAGTACTTC. It codes for CASSLGQGAPRISYEQYF.

This sequence joins TRBV6-5 and TRBJ2-5; 8 nucleotides agree with TRBD1. This CDR3 region has 14 residues. Losses at the gene ends were 5 bases for V and 11 bases for J; bases not matched to a gene: 13. Per the germline V gene, CDR1 is MNHEY and CDR2 is SVGAGI. CDR3 loop: CASSNADRVREQYF. The CDR3 DNA is TGTGCCAGCAGTAACGCGGACAGGGTCCGAGAGCAGTACTTC.

The chain links TRBV5-1 to TRBJ2-1, with a possible D match to TRBD2 (5 bases). Germline CDR1 is SGHRS and CDR2 is YFSETQ. V shed 0 bases and J shed 7 bases, with 11 bases lying between them. The CDR3 runs 14 residues. CDR3 sequence reads: CASSLELVFNEQFF. In DNA form, the CDR3 reads TGCGCCAGCAGCTTGGAACTAGTGTTTAATGAGCAGTTCTTC.

V and J are TRBV6-1 and TRBJ1-3, with D possibly matching TRBD1 (5 bases). CDR1 is MNHNS, CDR2 SASEGT, per germline. This CDR3 has 16 amino acids. V was pared by 1 base and J by 2 bases, with 12 bases between. In nucleotides, the CDR3 is TGTGCCAGCAGTGAAGGAAGGGGCAGAACTGGAAACACCATATATTTT. The encoded protein is CASSEGRGRTGNTIYF.

There are a few counts of this clone. The genes are TRBV19 and TRBJ1-3, with unresolved D. The CDR3 runs to 15 residues. Germline V gives CDR1 LNHDA, CDR2 SQIVND (reference sequence). Trimming stripped 3 bases from V and 9 bases from J, with 18 bases between. The CDR3 nucleotides are TGTGCCAGTAGTATCCCGGCAGGCCGCGGAGGCACCATATATTTT. Its protein is CASSIPAGRGGTIYF.

This clone was recorded once. The chain carries TRBV6-1 and TRBJ1-4, with D possibly matching TRBD1 (5 bases). Germline assignment: CDR1 MNHNS and CDR2 SASEGT. This CDR3 spans 15 amino acids. V shed 2 bases and J shed 8 bases, with 15 bases lying between them. The CDR3 bases are TGTGCCAGCAGTGAATTACCCCGGGGGAGGGAAAAACTGTTTTTT. This translates into CASSELPRGREKLFF.

The chain is built from TRBV10-1 and TRBJ2-7; weak D call: TRBD2 (6 bases). Germline V lookup: CDR1 WNHNN, CDR2 SYGVQD (reference sequence). The CDR3 totals 17 residues. The ends were cut back, 0 bases at V and 0 bases at J, with 15 bases in the middle. The CDR3 protein is CASSESVGGTSSYEQYF. CDR3 DNA sequence: TGCGCCAGCAGTGAGTCGGTGGGCGGGACGAGCTCCTACGAGCAGTACTTC.

Concerning this clone itself: The identical CDR3 is also encoded by other nucleotide sequences in the sample. CDR3 loop: CASRDSSNQPQHF. CDR3 DNA sequence: TGTGCCAGTAGAGACAGTAGCAATCAGCCCCAGCATTTT. The chain recombines TRBV19 with TRBJ1-5; weak D call: TRBD1 (5 bases). The CDR3 loop spans 13 amino acids. Trimming took off 6 bases at V and 0 bases at J, with 6 bases between the two ends. Per germline, CDR1 LNHDA and CDR2 SQIVND (reference sequence). Looking up the rest from reference TRBV19 and TRBJ1-5 gives the full variable domain: DGGITQSPKYLFRKEGQNVTLSCEQNLNHDAMYWYRQDPGQGLRLIYYSQIVNDFQKGDIAEGYSVSREKKESFPLTVTSAQKNPTAFYLCASRDSSNQPQHFGDGTRLSIL.

J is TRBJ2-3 and V is TRBV5-1, with 7 positions matching TRBD2. The germline V gene encodes CDR1 SGHRS and CDR2 YFSETQ. The CDR3 length is 14 residues. V lost 6 bases and J lost 4; bases outside the gene matches: 8. CDR3 nucleotides: TGCGCCAGCACCGACGGGAGGACCTCAGATACGCAGTATTTT. This gives the protein CASTDGRTSDTQYF.

The chain employs TRBV18 and TRBJ2-1; TRBD2 matches 8 bases. V was clipped by 3 bases and J by 4 bases; unmatched bases: 5. Per germline, CDR1 KGHSH and CDR2 LQKENI. The CDR3 has 15 residues. The CDR3 DNA is TGTGCCAGCTCACCGCCGGGACTAGGTTACAATGAGCAGTTCTTC. It is translated as CASSPPGLGYNEQFF.

The V gene is TRBV19, the J gene TRBJ1-2; weak D call: TRBD1 (5 bases). Looked up from germline, CDR1 is LNHDA and CDR2 is SQIVND (reference sequence). V was clipped by 3 bases and J by 1 base, with 12 bases between them. The CDR3 runs 15 residues. CDR3 bases: TGTGCCAGTAGTATTACAGGTTATCTTAACTATGGCTACACCTTC. Encoded protein: CASSITGYLNYGYTF.